This TCR beta chain originates from a study of T cells in women clearing cervical HPV infection (dated by TCRdb to the late 2010s). In terms of the full investigation: The cases were 25 to 30 women with histologically confirmed HPV16-related CIN3 or worse, and 2 of those women had invasive cancers. Among cases, blood sampling came a median of 149 days after lesion detection, with an interquartile range of roughly 90 to 230 days. Blood from cases was collected at the visit where the lesion was first found, while blood from controls was collected once the infection could no longer be detected. This exploratory proof-of-principle case-control study, nested within the Guanacaste HPV Natural History Study in Costa Rica, compared TCR repertoires among women with different cervical HPV16 outcomes. Five blinded duplicates per group were added as quality controls, giving some 60 samples: 50 or so participants and roughly ten replicates. The parent cohort enrolled 8,500 to 13,000 women aged 18 or older in Guanacaste, Costa Rica, during about 1993 to 1995 and followed them for six to eight years. HLA typing was available for only a few women, so HLA type could not be excluded as a confounder. The controls were over 20 women whose single incident HPV16 infection cleared within 12 months with no development of precancer or cancer. Cases were matched to controls by age within five years and by the year the sample was collected. Median age was 34 years in cases versus 38 to 45 in controls, and baseline characteristics did not differ significantly. Results the study describes overall, beyond this receptor: Cases were distinguished from controls with an estimated AUC of approximately 0.79 by random forest classifiers combining richness and V gene abundances. Across sequencing depths, CIN3+ cases showed significantly higher TCR repertoire richness than controls, but evenness did not differ between the groups. TRBV6-7 relative abundance was lower in cases than in controls (approximately 0.11% versus 0.16%; Bonferroni P = 0.0008). Because the number of T cells per sample was unknown, the richness differences could reflect varying T-cell content rather than repertoire biology. The cross-sectional design could not show whether the associations came before the infection or were a result of it, and neither effector/memory subsets nor HPV-specific T cells were isolated.

Of note for this clone: Its antigen remains unidentified. The observed sequence ends 3 residues before the CDR3 terminus, with the missing tail filled in from the germline J gene.

The CDR1 and CDR2 encoded by the germline V gene are MDHEN and SYDVKM. V trim: 5 bases; J trim: 3 bases; unmatched bases: 10. From its cysteine to its phenylalanine, the CDR3 spans 15 amino acids. The 36 bases shown cover part of the CDR3, and their frame starts at base 1. The immunoSEQ assay used multiplex PCR to amplify TCR beta CDR3 regions from an average of roughly 1.2 ug of genomic DNA per sample. Primer bias was corrected in the assay by using a complete synthetic TCR repertoire to establish an amplification baseline. The amplicons were sequenced on the Illumina platform. The paper's processing steps were these. Sequences were error-corrected by clustering with frequency ratios and a modified nearest-neighbor algorithm, then analyzed in the immunoSEQ Analyzer with IMGT gene definitions. At each rarefaction depth, TCR richness and evenness were averaged over 20 rarefaction repeats, and samples with fewer sequences than the depth were excluded. Wilcoxon rank sum tests with FDR correction were used to compare V, D and J gene relative abundances between the groups. Blinded duplicates gave an intraclass correlation of more than 90% for TCR richness and an average of approximately 83% across around 66 gene segments. The immuneACCESS repertoire file appears here via TCRdb, limited to in-frame rearrangements. These files lack a portion of the clones; in checked studies, under half of the deficit traces to unresolved V genes, and the cause of the others is not known. That table supplies the V and J calls and clone size; D and trimming were determined from the DNA. This sample's listing comprises 15,000 to 20,000 clones. The ten top clones hold about 7% of the sample.

Every participant had a single incident cervical HPV16 infection, and prevalent HPV16 infections were excluded. Cervical HPV DNA was detected with MY09/MY11 PCR, and genotyping was done with dot-blot hybridization. Roughly 16 mL of heparinized blood were centrifuged, and the buffy coat was split into aliquots, frozen at -30 degrees C, and then kept at -80 degrees C. QIAGEN kits were used to extract genomic DNA from buffy coat specimens. Here the chain combines TRBV28 and TRBJ2-7; 7 bases in between match TRBD2. This clonotype originated in a woman aged 18-70 years with a cervical HPV16 infection that either progressed to CIN3+ or cleared (not recorded which). Specimen: blood buffy coat. The encoded CDR3 is CASSVSGVVSYEQYF. The CDR3 DNA, read in part, is TGTGCCAGCAGTGTAAGCGGGGTTGTAAGCTACGAG.